This T cell receptor beta chain comes out of a study of blood T cells in healthy people across ages. The CDR3 is 11 residues long. Trimming shortened V by 7 bases and J by 7 bases, and 11 bases separated the two germline ends. Looked up from germline, CDR1 is SGHRS and CDR2 is YFSETQ. The second PCR ran about 7 to 12 cycles with a sample-barcoded 5' primer and J-beta primers. One entry per CDR3 protein results from TCRdb running MiXCR on the 5' RACE reads. There are roughly 1.7 million distinct CDR3 sequences in the sample; almost 35% occur only once, and 11% lies in the top ten. The TCR sequence derives from a woman younger than 45 in good health. Sequences were obtained from blood. V and J are TRBV5-1 and TRBJ1-1; TRBD1 might be the D (5 bases). The CDR3 sequence is CASSTGHEAFF. CDR3 bases: TGCGCCAGCTCTACGGGGCATGAAGCTTTCTTT.